This T cell receptor beta chain was documented in a study of T cell responses to AZD1222 COVID-19 vaccine. Data came from immunoSEQ multiplex PCR; TCRdb stores just in-frame clones and leaves some out. The sample lists about 120,000 clones, 70% to 90% occurring once. Germline CDR1 reads LNHDA; CDR2 reads SQIVND (reference sequence). V lost 0 bases to trimming and J lost 3 bases, with 6 bases between them. This CDR3 comprises 14 residues. V usage is TRBV19 and J usage is TRBJ1-3; D call uncertain. The receptor was derived from an adult in good health. Sample: peripheral blood, taken on day 0 of AZD1222 vaccination. CDR3 DNA sequence: TGTGCCAGTAGTATAGAAAATCTTGGAAACACCATATATTTT. Translation gives CASSIENLGNTIYF.